This is a list of T cell receptor beta chains from one sample in a study of early T cells in non-severe SARS-CoV-2 infection. MiXCR was run by TCRdb on the 5' RACE reads, yielding one entry per CDR3 protein. The sample yields some 57,000 distinct CDR3 sequences, 5.6% seen once. Sequencing was carried out using whole blood. The origin of the receptors is an adult who was a healthcare worker with PCR-confirmed SARS-CoV-2 infection or an uninfected control (not recorded which). Both conserved end residues are part of each CDR3. A D gene is named only where the DNA matches it firmly. Part of the rows lack a size; the others show once, few, many or a class for expanded clones.

>many|TRBV12-3/TRBV12-4|TRBJ2-2|.
CASRAGGPNTGELFF
TGTGCCAGCAGGGCTGGAGGCCCGAACACCGGGGAGCTGTTTTTT
>.|TRBV27|TRBJ1-1|.
CASWGRRPNTEAFF
TGTGCCAGCTGGGGAAGGCGACCGAACACTGAAGCTTTCTTT
>many|TRBV7-9|TRBJ1-1|.
CASSFGTEAFF
TGTGCCAGCAGCTTCGGGACGGAAGCTTTCTTT
>few|TRBV10-2|TRBJ2-7|.
CASSPDSSGVGRGEQYF
TGCGCCAGCAGCCCTGACTCTTCAGGGGTAGGTCGAGGCGAGCAGTACTTC
>many|TRBV6-5|TRBJ2-6|.
CASSRSGANVLTF
TGTGCCAGCAGCCGCTCTGGGGCCAACGTCCTGACTTTC
>.|TRBV5-4|TRBJ1-2|TRBD1
CASSWIGQGALGYTF
TGTGCCAGCAGCTGGATAGGACAGGGGGCGCTTGGCTACACCTTC
>many|TRBV5-5|TRBJ1-3|.
CASTPKGLISGNTIYF
TGTGCCAGCACCCCCAAAGGGCTAATTTCTGGAAACACCATATATTTT
>few|TRBV4-1|TRBJ2-5|.
CASSHHILRRETQYF
TGCGCCAGCAGCCACCACATCCTACGGCGGGAGACCCAGTACTTC
>few|TRBV20-1|TRBJ2-2|.
CSALRSRSFGELFF
TGCAGTGCTTTGCGGAGCCGATCTTTCGGGGAGCTGTTTTTT
>medium-sized|TRBV20-1|TRBJ1-2|.
CSARDAGLGGYTF
TGCAGTGCTAGAGACGCGGGCCTAGGAGGCTACACCTTC
>many|TRBV6-5|TRBJ2-2|.
CASSQVTGELFF
TGTGCCAGCAGCCAAGTAACCGGGGAGCTGTTTTTT
>many|TRBV13|TRBJ1-2|.
CASSTRGYLSGYTF
TGTGCCAGCAGCACCAGGGGCTACCTATCTGGCTACACCTTC
>few|TRBV14|TRBJ2-2|TRBD1
CASSQLDRGDTGELFF
TGTGCCAGCAGCCAGCTGGACAGGGGGGACACCGGGGAGCTGTTTTTT
>many|TRBV6-2/TRBV6-3|TRBJ2-7|.
CASSYPIRETGTYF
TGTGCCAGCAGTTACCCCATCCGGGAGACAGGGACGTACTTC
>many|TRBV5-4|TRBJ2-5|.
CASSSPIGETQYF
TGTGCCAGCAGCTCCCCTATAGGGGAGACCCAGTACTTC
>many|TRBV10-1|TRBJ1-1|.
CASSYRQRTGPTEAFF
TGCGCCAGCAGTTATCGCCAAAGGACCGGCCCCACTGAAGCTTTCTTT
>.|TRBV3-1|TRBJ2-3|TRBD2
CASTRTSGLSTDTQYF
TGTGCCAGCACCCGGACTAGCGGGTTGAGCACAGATACGCAGTATTTT
>many|TRBV5-6|TRBJ1-1|.
CASSLRSGKGEAFF
TGTGCCAGCAGCTTGAGGTCAGGGAAGGGTGAAGCTTTCTTT
>many|TRBV12-2|TRBJ1-5|.
CASRLAPRPFVRPQHF
TGTGCAAGTCGCTTAGCCCCGAGACCTTTTGTGAGGCCCCAGCATTTT
>many|TRBV7-9|TRBJ1-2|.
CASSRGPHYGYTF
TGTGCCAGCAGCCGAGGGCCTCACTATGGCTACACCTTC
>.|TRBV6-4|TRBJ1-2|TRBD1
CASSPGTVGYGYTF
TGTGCCAGCAGCCCCGGGACAGTTGGCTACGGCTACACCTTC
>.|TRBV27|TRBJ2-5|.
CAVWGRETQYF
TGTGCCGTCTGGGGGCGAGAGACCCAGTACTTC
>few|TRBV2|TRBJ2-2|.
CASSAGTTNTGELFF
TGTGCCAGCAGTGCCGGGACAACGAACACCGGGGAGCTGTTTTTT
>.|TRBV6-1|TRBJ2-7|.
CASEGSGDYEQYF
TGTGCCAGCGAGGGATCGGGGGACTACGAGCAGTACTTC
>many|TRBV7-2|TRBJ1-5|.
CASSFPGGNQPQHF
TGTGCCAGCAGCTTCCCTGGCGGGAATCAGCCCCAGCATTTT
>many|TRBV7-9|TRBJ2-2|TRBD2
CASSLQTGGNTGELFF
TGTGCCAGCAGCTTACAAACGGGAGGCAACACCGGGGAGCTGTTTTTT
>.|TRBV28|TRBJ2-1|.
CASIGLSSYNEQFF
TGTGCCAGCATCGGCCTGAGCTCCTACAATGAGCAGTTCTTC
>many|TRBV9|TRBJ1-2|.
CASSADGIQGYTF
TGTGCCAGCAGCGCGGACGGCATCCAGGGCTACACCTTC
>many|TRBV30|TRBJ2-2|.
CAWTIGRSTRGGELFF
TGTGCCTGGACCATTGGCAGGTCCACCCGGGGCGGGGAGCTGTTTTTT
>many|TRBV6-6|TRBJ2-7|.
CASSGTRTSYEQYF
TGTGCCAGCAGTGGGACTCGCACATCCTACGAGCAGTACTTC
>many|TRBV10-3|TRBJ2-3|TRBD2
CAISGTSGSTDTQYF
TGTGCCATCAGTGGGACTAGCGGTAGCACAGATACGCAGTATTTT
>few|TRBV15|TRBJ2-5|.
CATSRRDTQYF
TGTGCCACCAGCAGACGAGACACCCAGTACTTC
>many|TRBV7-9|TRBJ1-1|.
CASSLRLGGSTEAFF
TGTGCCAGCAGCTTAAGGCTGGGGGGAAGCACTGAAGCTTTCTTT
>.|TRBV2|TRBJ1-1|.
CASRPGRENTEAFF
TGTGCCAGCAGGCCAGGACGGGAGAACACTGAAGCTTTCTTT
>few|TRBV7-9|TRBJ2-1|.
CASSLARAGEQFF
TGTGCCAGCAGCTTAGCGCGGGCGGGTGAGCAGTTCTTC
>many|TRBV11-3|TRBJ2-1|.
CASSLDPTEQFF
TGTGCCAGCAGCTTAGATCCGACAGAGCAGTTCTTC
>many|TRBV29-1|TRBJ2-7|TRBD1
CSVGTGTYEQYF
TGCAGCGTTGGGACAGGGACCTACGAGCAGTACTTC
>many|TRBV2|TRBJ2-7|.
CASKVVGLEQYF
TGTGCCAGCAAGGTCGTCGGTTTGGAGCAGTACTTC
>many|TRBV20-1|TRBJ1-1|.
CSATTGGITEAFF
TGCAGTGCCACCACCGGGGGGATCACTGAAGCTTTCTTT
>many|TRBV7-2|TRBJ2-3|TRBD2
CASSLLAGGPQDTQYF
TGTGCCAGCAGCTTACTAGCGGGGGGGCCGCAAGATACGCAGTATTTT
>many|TRBV27|TRBJ2-3|TRBD2
CASSTPFSGPLRTDTQYF
TGTGCCAGCAGTACCCCATTTAGCGGGCCCCTACGCACAGATACGCAGTATTTT
>many|TRBV5-6|TRBJ1-1|.
CASSFLVTEAFF
TGTGCCAGCAGCTTTCTAGTCACTGAAGCTTTCTTT
>.|TRBV21-1|TRBJ2-3|.
CASRQVGQGGTDTQYF
TGTGCCAGCAGACAGGTTGGACAGGGGGGCACAGATACGCAGTATTTT
>many|TRBV14|TRBJ1-2|.
CASSEQSNYGYTF
TGTGCCAGCAGCGAACAGTCTAACTATGGCTACACCTTC
>many|TRBV27|TRBJ2-1|TRBD2
CASGRLAGLNEQFF
TGTGCCAGCGGGCGGCTAGCGGGGCTAAATGAGCAGTTCTTC
>many|TRBV6-2/TRBV6-3|TRBJ2-7|.
CASFDPPGASYEQYF
TGTGCCAGTTTCGACCCCCCGGGAGCATCCTACGAGCAGTACTTC
>many|TRBV10-3|TRBJ2-1|.
CAIRRDNEQFF
TGTGCCATCCGAAGGGACAATGAGCAGTTCTTC
>many|TRBV20-1|TRBJ2-7|.
CSARDPRAFGYEQYF
TGCAGTGCTAGAGACCCCAGGGCATTTGGCTACGAGCAGTACTTC
>.|TRBV10-3|TRBJ1-2|.
CATQGTGANYGYTF
TGTGCCACACAAGGGACCGGCGCTAACTATGGCTACACCTTC
>many|TRBV7-9|TRBJ1-1|TRBD1
CASRNDRGPEAFF
TGTGCCAGCAGAAACGACAGGGGACCTGAAGCTTTCTTT
>.|TRBV2|TRBJ1-2|TRBD1
CASIFDREGGYTF
TGTGCCAGCATTTTCGACAGGGAGGGAGGCTACACCTTC
>.|TRBV27|TRBJ2-1|.
CANSPLGGGMNEQFF
TGTGCCAACAGTCCCTTAGGGGGAGGGATGAATGAGCAGTTCTTC
>few|TRBV18|TRBJ1-1|.
CASSPETGEAFF
TGTGCCAGCTCACCTGAGACAGGTGAAGCTTTCTTT
>many|TRBV27|TRBJ2-7|TRBD2
CASSPRGLVSGEQYF
TGTGCCAGCAGCCCCAGAGGACTAGTTTCTGGCGAGCAGTACTTC
>many|TRBV7-2|TRBJ2-7|.
CASSPQSYEQYF
TGTGCCAGCAGCCCTCAAAGCTACGAGCAGTACTTC
>many|TRBV7-2|TRBJ2-3|.
CASSLAGSTDTQYF
TGTGCCAGCAGCTTAGCCGGGAGCACAGATACGCAGTATTTT
>many|TRBV20-1|TRBJ2-7|TRBD2
CSASRGAGGSYEQYF
TGCAGTGCTAGCCGCGGAGCGGGGGGCTCCTACGAGCAGTACTTC